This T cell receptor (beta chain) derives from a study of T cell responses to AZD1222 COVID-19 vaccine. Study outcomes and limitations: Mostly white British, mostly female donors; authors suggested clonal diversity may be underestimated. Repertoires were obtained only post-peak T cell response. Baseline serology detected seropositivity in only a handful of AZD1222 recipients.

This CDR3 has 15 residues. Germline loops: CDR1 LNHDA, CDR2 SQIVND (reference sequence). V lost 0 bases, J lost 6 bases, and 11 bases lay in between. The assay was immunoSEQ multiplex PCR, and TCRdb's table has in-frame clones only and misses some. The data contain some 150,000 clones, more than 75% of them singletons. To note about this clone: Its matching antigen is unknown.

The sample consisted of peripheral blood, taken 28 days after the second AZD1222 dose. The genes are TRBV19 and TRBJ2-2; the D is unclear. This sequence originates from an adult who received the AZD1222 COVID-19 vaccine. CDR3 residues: CASSIDPGLPGELFF. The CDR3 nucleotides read TGTGCCAGTAGTATAGATCCCGGGTTGCCCGGGGAGCTGTTTTTT.